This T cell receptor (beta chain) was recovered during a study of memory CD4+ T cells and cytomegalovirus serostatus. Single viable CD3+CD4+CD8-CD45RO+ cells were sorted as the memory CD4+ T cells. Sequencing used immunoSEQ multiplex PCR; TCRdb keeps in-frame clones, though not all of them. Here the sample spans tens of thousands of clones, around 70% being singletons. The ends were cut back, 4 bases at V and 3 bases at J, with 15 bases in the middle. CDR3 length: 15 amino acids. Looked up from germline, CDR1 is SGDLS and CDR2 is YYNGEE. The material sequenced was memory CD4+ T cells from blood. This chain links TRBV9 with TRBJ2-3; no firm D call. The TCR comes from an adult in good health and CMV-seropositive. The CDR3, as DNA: TGTGCCAGCAGCCTCCAGCCTAGAGATACAGATACGCAGTATTTT. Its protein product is CASSLQPRDTDTQYF.